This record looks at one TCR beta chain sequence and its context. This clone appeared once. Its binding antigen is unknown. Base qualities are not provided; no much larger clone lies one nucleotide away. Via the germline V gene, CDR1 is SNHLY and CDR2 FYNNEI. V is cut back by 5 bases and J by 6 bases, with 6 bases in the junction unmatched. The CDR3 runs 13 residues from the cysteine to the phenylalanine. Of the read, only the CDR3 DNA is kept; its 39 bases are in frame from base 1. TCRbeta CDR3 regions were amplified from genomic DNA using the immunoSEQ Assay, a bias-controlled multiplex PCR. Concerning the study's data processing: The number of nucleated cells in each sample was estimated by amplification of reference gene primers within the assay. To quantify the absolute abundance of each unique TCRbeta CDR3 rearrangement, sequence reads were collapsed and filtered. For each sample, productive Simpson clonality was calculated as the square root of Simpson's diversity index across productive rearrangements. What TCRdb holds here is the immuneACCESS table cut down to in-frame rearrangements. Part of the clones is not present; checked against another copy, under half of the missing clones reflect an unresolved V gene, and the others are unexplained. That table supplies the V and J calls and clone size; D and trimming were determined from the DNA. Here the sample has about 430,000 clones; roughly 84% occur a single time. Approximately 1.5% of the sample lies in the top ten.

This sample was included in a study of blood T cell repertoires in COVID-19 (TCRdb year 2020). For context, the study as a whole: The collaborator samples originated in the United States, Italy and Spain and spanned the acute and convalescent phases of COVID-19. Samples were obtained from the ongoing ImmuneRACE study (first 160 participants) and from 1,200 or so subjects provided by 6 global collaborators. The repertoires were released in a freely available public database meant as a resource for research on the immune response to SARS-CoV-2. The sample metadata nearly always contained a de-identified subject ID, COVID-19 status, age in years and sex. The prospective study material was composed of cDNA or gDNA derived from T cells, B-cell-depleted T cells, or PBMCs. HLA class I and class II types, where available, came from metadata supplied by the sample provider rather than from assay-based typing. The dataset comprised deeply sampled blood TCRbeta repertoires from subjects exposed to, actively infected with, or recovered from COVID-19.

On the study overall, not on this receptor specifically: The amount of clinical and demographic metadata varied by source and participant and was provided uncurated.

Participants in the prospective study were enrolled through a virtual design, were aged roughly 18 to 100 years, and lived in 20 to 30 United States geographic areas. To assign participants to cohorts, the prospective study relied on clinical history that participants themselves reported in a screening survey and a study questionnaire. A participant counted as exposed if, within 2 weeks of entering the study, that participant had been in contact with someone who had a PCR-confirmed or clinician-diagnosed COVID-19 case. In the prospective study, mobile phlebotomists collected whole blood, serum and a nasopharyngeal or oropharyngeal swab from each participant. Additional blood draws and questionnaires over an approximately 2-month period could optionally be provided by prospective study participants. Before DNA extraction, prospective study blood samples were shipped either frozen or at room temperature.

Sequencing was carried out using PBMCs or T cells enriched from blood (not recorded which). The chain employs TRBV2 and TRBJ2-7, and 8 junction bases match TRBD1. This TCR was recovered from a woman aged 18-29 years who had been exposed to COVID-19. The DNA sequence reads TGTGCCAGCAGTTGGACAGGGATGGCCGAGCAGTACTTC. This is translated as CASSWTGMAEQYF.